These 16 T cell receptor beta chains were all obtained from the same sample, sequenced in a study of PD-1 and CTLA-4 blockade in melanoma. Assay used: immunoSEQ multiplex PCR; TCRdb lists only in-frame clones, some missing. The data hold about 30,000 clones, with less than 90% observed a single time. The sample was CD8+ T cells from peripheral blood, taken before anti-PD-1 treatment. The receptors were gathered from a human donor with melanoma.

V gene TRBV29-1 combines with J gene TRBJ1-1; D perhaps matches TRBD1 (6 bases). Per the germline V gene, CDR1 is SQVTM and CDR2 is ANQGSEA. The CDR3 spans 11 residues. The V and J ends lost 4 bases and 4 bases respectively, with 7 bases between them. The DNA for the CDR3 is TGCAGCGTTGGGACAGTCACTGAAGCTTTCTTT. Translated, it gives CSVGTVTEAFF.

Only one count was recorded for this clone. V and J are TRBV2 and TRBJ2-2, with D perhaps matching TRBD1 (5 bases). Germline V lookup: CDR1 SNHLY, CDR2 FYNNEI. Trimming took off 2 bases at V and 7 bases at J, with 11 bases between the two ends. The CDR3 extends over 14 amino acids. This chain's CDR3 is CASSEQGTGGELFF. DNA for the CDR3: TGTGCCAGCAGTGAACAGGGAACGGGCGGGGAGCTGTTTTTT.

The J gene is TRBJ2-5, the V gene TRBV6-5; 7 bases fit TRBD1. CDR1 is MNHEY and CDR2 is SVGAGI in the germline V gene. J was trimmed by 4 bases and V by 0 bases; bases with no gene match: 8. CDR3 length equals 16 residues. CDR3 DNA: TGTGCCAGCAGTTACTCTGGGACAGTGGGCTTAGAGACCCAGTACTTC. Translating gives CASSYSGTVGLETQYF.

The chain carries TRBV29-1 and TRBJ2-1; 8 bases match TRBD1. This CDR3 is built from 15 residues. V dropped 1 base and J dropped 5; count of bases not matched to a gene: 7. Germline V CDR1 and CDR2: SQVTM, ANQGSEA. CDR3 protein: CSVEAPDRENNEQFF. The CDR3 region has the DNA TGCAGCGTTGAAGCCCCGGACAGGGAGAACAATGAGCAGTTCTTC.

J is TRBJ1-2 and V is TRBV14, with D possibly TRBD1 on 5 matching bases. Deletions cut 0 bases from V and 6 bases from J, with 17 bases between. Germline V lookup: CDR1 SGHDN, CDR2 FVKESK. The CDR3 spans 16 residues. CDR3 DNA: TGTGCCAGCAGCCAAGAATGGAAGGGGTCAATCCATGGCTACACCTTC. The encoded protein is CASSQEWKGSIHGYTF.

A single count supports this clone. The chain combines TRBV15 with TRBJ1-2, with no clear D. This CDR3 has 15 residues. V was pared by 0 bases and J by 0 bases, with 8 bases between. Germline CDR1 reads LNHNV; CDR2 reads YYDKDF (reference sequence). The DNA for the CDR3 is TGTGCCACCAGCAGAGACGACAAGTCTAACTATGGCTACACCTTC. Its protein product is CATSRDDKSNYGYTF.

In its sample, this clone was seen a few times. The chain couples TRBV7-9 to TRBJ1-5, with a possible D match to TRBD1 (6 bases). Germline CDR1 reads SEHNR; CDR2 reads FQNEAQ (reference sequence). This CDR3 has 15 residues. V lost 8 bases to trimming and J lost 2 bases, with 16 bases between them. CDR3 DNA: TGTGCCAGCTCCGAGGGGGGCAGGGGCAATCAGCCCCAGCATTTT. Translation gives CASSEGGRGNQPQHF.

This clone was seen once. CDR3 region: CASPGPGLDEQFF. As DNA, the CDR3 is TGTGCCAGTCCCGGGCCGGGGTTGGATGAGCAGTTCTTC. This sequence joins TRBV7-9 and TRBJ2-1; the D gene is possibly TRBD2 (5 bases). Trimming removed 9 bases from V and 8 bases from J, with 17 bases in between. Germline V gives CDR1 SEHNR, CDR2 FQNEAQ (reference sequence). The CDR3 has 13 amino acids.

This sequence joins TRBV3-1 (or the pseudogene TRBV3-2) and TRBJ1-6; D gene ambiguous. This CDR3 contains 14 residues. Germline CDR1 reads LGHDT; CDR2 reads YNNKEL (reference sequence). V gave up 1 base and J gave up 13 bases, with 14 bases separating them. The CDR3 sequence: CASSQGVLGGPLHF. The CDR3, as DNA: TGTGCCAGCAGCCAAGGGGTCCTCGGCGGCCCCCTCCACTTT.

This chain connects TRBV28 to TRBJ2-2; D not resolved. Germline V gives CDR1 MDHEN, CDR2 SYDVKM. The CDR3 is made up of 16 amino acids. V lost 6 bases, J lost 1 base, and 15 bases lay in between. The CDR3 sequence is CASRVVLVGNTGELFF. The CDR3 region has the DNA TGTGCCAGCAGGGTTGTGTTAGTGGGGAACACCGGGGAGCTGTTTTTT. The variable domain in full, completed from reference TRBV28 and TRBJ2-2, reads DVKVTQSSRYLVKRTGEKVFLECVQDMDHENMFWYRQDPGLGLRLIYFSYDVKMKEKGDIPEGYSVSREKKERFSLILESASTNQTSMYLCASRVVLVGNTGELFFGEGSRLTVL.

This chain links TRBV5-5 with TRBJ1-5; no firm D call. The CDR3 totals 14 residues. The germline gives CDR1 SGHKS, CDR2 YYEKEE (reference sequence). V lost 4 bases to trimming and J lost 0 bases, with 8 bases between them. CDR3 protein: CASSPWSSNQPQHF. The CDR3 coding sequence is TGTGCCAGCAGCCCGTGGTCTAGCAATCAGCCCCAGCATTTT. The whole variable domain, remainder taken from reference TRBV5-5 and TRBJ1-5, is DAGVTQSPTHLIKTRGQQVTLRCSPISGHKSVSWYQQVLGQGPQFIFQYYEKEERGRGNFPDRFSARQFPNYSSELNVNALLLGDSALYLCASSPWSSNQPQHFGDGTRLSIL.

This chain connects TRBV6-5 to TRBJ2-1, with a possible D match to TRBD2 (5 bases). V lost 0 bases and J lost 8, with 11 bases in between. Germline assignment: CDR1 MNHEY and CDR2 SVGAGI. CDR3 length: 14 amino acids. Here the CDR3 DNA reads TGTGCCAGCAGTTACTCTGCCGAGGGCTATGAGCAGTTCTTC. Amino acids: CASSYSAEGYEQFF.

The chain uses TRBV10-3 and TRBJ1-2, with a tentative D call TRBD1 (5 bases). Between the trimmed V and J ends, which lost 5 bases and 5 bases, there was a span of 15 bases. This CDR3 contains 14 residues. The germline gives CDR1 ENHRY, CDR2 SYGVKD. In nucleotides, the CDR3 is TGTGCCATCAGTCAGGAGGATGGGGCTTATGGCTACACCTTC. Translating gives CAISQEDGAYGYTF.

The chain links TRBV27 to TRBJ2-1; 7 positions agree with TRBD1. The V and J ends lost 5 bases and 5 bases, in that order; junction bases with no gene match: 6. Germline V gene data show CDR1 as MNHEY and CDR2 as SMNVEV (reference sequence). The CDR3 length is 14 residues. The CDR3, as DNA: TGTGCCAGCAGTCCTTACAGGGGACACAATGAGCAGTTCTTC. Encoded protein: CASSPYRGHNEQFF.

The rearrangement links TRBV19 to TRBJ1-5; D may be TRBD1 (5 bases). V lost 4 bases, J lost 3 bases, and 10 bases lay in between. Germline values: CDR1 LNHDA, CDR2 SQIVND (reference sequence). The CDR3 runs 14 residues. This CDR3 reads CASSSRRVNQPQHF. The CDR3 DNA is TGTGCCAGTAGTAGTCGCAGGGTCAATCAGCCCCAGCATTTT. Combining the CDR3 with reference TRBV19 and TRBJ1-5 gives the whole variable domain DGGITQSPKYLFRKEGQNVTLSCEQNLNHDAMYWYRQDPGQGLRLIYYSQIVNDFQKGDIAEGYSVSREKKESFPLTVTSAQKNPTAFYLCASSSRRVNQPQHFGDGTRLSIL.

V gene TRBV2 combines with J gene TRBJ1-1; TRBD1 might be the D (6 bases). V was clipped by 8 bases and J by 5 bases, with 12 bases between them. Looked up from germline, CDR1 is SNHLY and CDR2 is FYNNEI. The length of the CDR3 is 12 residues. The CDR3 here is CASVVRGTEAFF. CDR3 in DNA: TGTGCCAGCGTGGTGAGGGGGACTGAAGCTTTCTTT.